This paragraph reports one TCR beta chain. CDR3 length: 14 amino acids. Germline assignment: CDR1 SGHTS and CDR2 YDEGEE. V dropped 1 base and J dropped 4 bases, with 9 bases sitting between them. This entry is derived from a study of blood T cell repertoires in COVID-19. TCRdb keeps only in-frame clones here, not all; method: immunoSEQ multiplex PCR. The sample has about 110,000 clones, 88% seen once; the top ten hold around 2%. The chain recombines TRBV5-8 with TRBJ2-1; tentatively, D is TRBD1 (5 bases). Input material: peripheral blood. This sequence was found in a human donor in a cohort sampled during active COVID-19. The CDR3 region is CASSLSAGYNEQFF. The CDR3, as DNA: TGTGCCAGCAGCTTGTCCGCAGGGTACAATGAGCAGTTCTTC.